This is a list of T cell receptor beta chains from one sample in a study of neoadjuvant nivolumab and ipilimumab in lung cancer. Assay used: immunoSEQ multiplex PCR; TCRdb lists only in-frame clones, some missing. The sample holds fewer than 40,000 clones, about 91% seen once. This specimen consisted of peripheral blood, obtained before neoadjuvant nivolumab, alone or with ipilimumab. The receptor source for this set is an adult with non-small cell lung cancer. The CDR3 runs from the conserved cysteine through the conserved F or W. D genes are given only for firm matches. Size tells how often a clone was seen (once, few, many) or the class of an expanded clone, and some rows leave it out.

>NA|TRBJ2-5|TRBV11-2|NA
TGTGCCAGCAGCTTAGCTCTAGCCGGCGGTGAGACCCAGTACTTC
CASSLALAGGETQYF
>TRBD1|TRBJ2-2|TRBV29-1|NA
TGCAGCGTTGTGAAGCAGGGGGCTAACACCGGGGAGCTGTTTTTT
CSVVKQGANTGELFF
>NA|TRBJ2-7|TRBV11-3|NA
TGTGCCAGCAGCTTGAACGGACTCCTTGACGAGCAGTACTTC
CASSLNGLLDEQYF
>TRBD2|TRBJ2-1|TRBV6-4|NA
TGTGCCAGCAGCCTCCGGGCGGGAGTTAGCAATGAGCAGTTCTTC
CASSLRAGVSNEQFF
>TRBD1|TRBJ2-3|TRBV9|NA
TGTGCCAGCAGCGTAGGGGGGACAGGTATCACAGATACGCAGTATTTT
CASSVGGTGITDTQYF
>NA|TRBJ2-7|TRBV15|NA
TGTGCCACCAGCAGAGGAGGGGACCCCACCTACGAGCAGTACTTC
CATSRGGDPTYEQYF
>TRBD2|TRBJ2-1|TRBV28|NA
TGTGCCAGCAAACTAGCGGGAGAGGGTGAGCAGTTCTTC
CASKLAGEGEQFF
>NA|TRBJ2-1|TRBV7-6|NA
TGTGCCAGCAGCTTATCAGACCCACACAATGAGCAGTTCTTC
CASSLSDPHNEQFF
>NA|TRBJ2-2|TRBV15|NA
TGTGCCACCAGCAGAGATTGGGACGGGAGATCGAACACCGGGGAGCTGTTTTTT
CATSRDWDGRSNTGELFF
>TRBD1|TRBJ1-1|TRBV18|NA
TGTGCCAGCTCACCACCGCGACAGGGAGGGTGGACTGAAGCTTTCTTT
CASSPPRQGGWTEAFF
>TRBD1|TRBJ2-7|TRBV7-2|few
TGTGCCAGCAGCTGGACAGGGGAATACGAGCAGTACTTC
CASSWTGEYEQYF
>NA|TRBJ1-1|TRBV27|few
TGTGCCAGCAGTTTTTGGACGAACACTGAAGCTTTCTTT
CASSFWTNTEAFF
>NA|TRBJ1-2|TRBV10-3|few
TGTGCCGCCCGAACAGGAAACAACTATGGCTACACCTTC
CAARTGNNYGYTF
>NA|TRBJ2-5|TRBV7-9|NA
TGTGCCAGCAGCTTAGGTTCCAGACAAGAGACCCAGTACTTC
CASSLGSRQETQYF
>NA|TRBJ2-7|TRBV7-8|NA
TGTGCCAGCAGCGCGAGCTCCTACGAGCAGTACTTC
CASSASSYEQYF
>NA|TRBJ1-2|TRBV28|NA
TGTGCCAGCGCGACCAGGGTCTATGGCTACACCTTC
CASATRVYGYTF
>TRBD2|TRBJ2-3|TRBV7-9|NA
TGTGCCAGCAGCTTACGGGCTAGCGGGACCTTGGATACGCAGTATTTT
CASSLRASGTLDTQYF
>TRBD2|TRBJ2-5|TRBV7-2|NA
TGTGCCAGCAGTCGAAATAGCGGGAGAGGGAGAGAGACCCAGTACTTC
CASSRNSGRGRETQYF
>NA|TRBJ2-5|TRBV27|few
TGTGCCAGCAGTGTACCGACTAGGGCTTTACAAGAGACCCAGTACTTC
CASSVPTRALQETQYF
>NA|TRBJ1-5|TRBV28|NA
TGTGCCAGCACCGCGCAGTTTGGGGTTAAGAATCAGCCCCAGCATTTT
CASTAQFGVKNQPQHF
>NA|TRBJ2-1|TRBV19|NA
TGTGCCAGTACTAGCTCAGCCCACAATGAGCAGTTCTTC
CASTSSAHNEQFF
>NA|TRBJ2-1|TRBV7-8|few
TGTGCCAGCAGCTTAGTGTATGGGGGAGGCCCCAATGAGCAGTTCTTC
CASSLVYGGGPNEQFF
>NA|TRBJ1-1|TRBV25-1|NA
TGTGCCAGCAGTGGCGTCCAGAACACTGAAGCTTTCTTT
CASSGVQNTEAFF
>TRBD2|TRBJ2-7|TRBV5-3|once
TGTGCCAGAAGTCAGAGGCCGGGACTAGCGAATAATTCACTACTCGAGCAGTACTTC
CARSQRPGLANNSLLEQYF
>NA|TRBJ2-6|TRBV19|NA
TGTGCCAGTAGTAATCCAGGGAGCTCTGGGGCCAACGTCCTGACTTTC
CASSNPGSSGANVLTF
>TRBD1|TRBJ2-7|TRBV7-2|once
TGTGCCAGCAGCTTCGGACAGGGGGCGTGGGAGCAGTACTTC
CASSFGQGAWEQYF
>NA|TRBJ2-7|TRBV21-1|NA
TGTGCCAGCAGCCTTTCGGGCTCGGGCCAGTACTTC
CASSLSGSGQYF
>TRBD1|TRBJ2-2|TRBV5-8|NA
TGTGCCAGCAGCCCAACCGGGACAGGGGGGGACACCGGGGAGCTGTTTTTT
CASSPTGTGGDTGELFF
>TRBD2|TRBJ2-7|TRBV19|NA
TGTGCCAGTAGTGGCCGGACTAGCGGGAGGAACGAGCAGTACTTC
CASSGRTSGRNEQYF
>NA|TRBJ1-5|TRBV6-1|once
TGTGCCAGCAGTGAAGGGTTTTATAGCAATCAGCCCCAGCATTTT
CASSEGFYSNQPQHF
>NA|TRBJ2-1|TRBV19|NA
TGTGCCAGTAGTATAGGGGTTACCCTCAATGAGCAGTTCTTC
CASSIGVTLNEQFF
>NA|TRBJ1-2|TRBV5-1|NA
TGCGCCAGCAGCTTGTACTCAGCCGAGGGCCAAGGCTACACCTTC
CASSLYSAEGQGYTF
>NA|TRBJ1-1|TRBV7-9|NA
TGTGCCAGCAGCCCCCGGGGAGGGGCGAACACTGAAGCTTTCTTT
CASSPRGGANTEAFF
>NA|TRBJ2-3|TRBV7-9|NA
TGTGCCAGCAGCTCACAACTAGTGGTAACGCAGTATTTT
CASSSQLVVTQYF
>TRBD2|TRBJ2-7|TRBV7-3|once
TGTGCCAGCAGTCCCGGGACTAGCGGCTACGAGCAGTACTTC
CASSPGTSGYEQYF
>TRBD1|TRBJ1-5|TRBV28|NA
TGTGCCAGCAGTTTACCCCGGGACAGGTACGGACAGCCCCAGCATTTT
CASSLPRDRYGQPQHF
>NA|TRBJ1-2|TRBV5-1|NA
TGCGCCAGCAGTCAACCAGACGGGGATAGCTACACCTTC
CASSQPDGDSYTF
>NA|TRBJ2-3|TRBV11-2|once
TGTGCCAGCAGCCCGGGAGCAGATACGCAGTATTTT
CASSPGADTQYF
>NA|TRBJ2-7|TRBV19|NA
TGTGCCAGTAGTAGGGAAGGGGCCTCCTACGAGCAGTACTTC
CASSREGASYEQYF
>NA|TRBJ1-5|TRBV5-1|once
TGCGCCAGCAGCCCTGTTGGGAGCAATCAGCCCCAGCATTTT
CASSPVGSNQPQHF
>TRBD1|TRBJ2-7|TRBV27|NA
TGTGCCAGCAGACGACCGGGACAGGGGTCCTACGAGCAGTACTTC
CASRRPGQGSYEQYF
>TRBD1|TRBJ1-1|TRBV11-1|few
TGTGCCAGCGCCAGGGGGCTGAACACTGAAGCTTTCTTT
CASARGLNTEAFF
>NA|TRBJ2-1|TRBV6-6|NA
TGTGCCAGCAGTTACTCGAATGAGCAGTTCTTC
CASSYSNEQFF
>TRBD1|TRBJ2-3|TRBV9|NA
TGTGCCAGCAGCGTTGGGGGGGGACAGGGAATAGATACGCAGTATTTT
CASSVGGGQGIDTQYF